The 21 T cell receptor beta chains presented below share a single source sample, sequenced in a study of response to subunit inactivated influenza vaccine. TCRdb reprocessed the RT-PCR reads with MiXCR, giving one entry per CDR3 protein. The data contain roughly 650,000 distinct CDR3 sequences, 13% to 15% of them singletons. Specimen: PBMCs from blood, collected approximately 15 days before vaccination. These receptors were taken from a man in his forties or fifties who received an inactivated influenza vaccine.

This clonotype was counted many times. The V gene is TRBV12-3 or TRBV12-4, the J gene TRBJ2-3; unclear D gene. CDR3 length equals 15 residues. Between the trimmed V and J ends, which lost 6 bases and 2 bases, there was a span of 15 bases. The chain's CDR3 is CASSYGWGSTDTQYF. CDR3 nucleotide sequence: TGTGCCAGCAGCTACGGTTGGGGTTCCACAGATACGCAGTATTTT.

This clonotype turned up a few times. The gene calls are TRBV12-3 or TRBV12-4 and TRBJ1-2; D remains ambiguous. The CDR3 extends over 14 amino acids. Trimming cost V 1 base and J 4 bases, with 10 bases left between them. The CDR3 DNA sequence: TGTGCCAGCAGTTTAGGGCCCGAAGGCTATGGCTACACCTTC. It is translated as CASSLGPEGYGYTF.

The CDR3 here is CASSQEGTYEQYF. The CDR3 bases are TGTGCCAGCAGCCAAGAGGGTACTTACGAGCAGTACTTC. This sequence joins TRBV4-2 and TRBJ2-7; D not certain. Germline V gives CDR1 LGHNA, CDR2 YNFKEQ. This CDR3 has 13 amino acids. The V and J ends lost 0 bases and 4 bases respectively, with 7 bases between them.

The chain has TRBV20-1 and TRBJ1-5; perhaps TRBD1 as D (5 bases). V lost 0 bases and J 3 bases, leaving 18 bases between the germline ends. The CDR3 runs to 17 residues. The germline V gene has CDR1 DFQATT and CDR2 SNEGSKA (reference sequence). CDR3 loop: CSARDSSQRGFNQPQHF. For the CDR3, the DNA is TGCAGTGCTAGAGACTCCTCGCAGAGGGGTTTCAATCAGCCCCAGCATTTT.

The V call is TRBV20-1, the J call TRBJ2-1; D ambiguous. CDR3 length equals 15 residues. V was clipped by 3 bases and J by 4 bases, with 16 bases between them. CDR1 is DFQATT, CDR2 SNEGSKA, per germline (reference sequence). CDR3 in amino acids: CSASLRTKLYNEQFF. Here the CDR3 DNA reads TGCAGTGCTAGCCTAAGAACGAAGCTTTACAATGAGCAGTTCTTC.

Ten or more counts support this clonotype. The chain joins TRBV4-3 to TRBJ2-7; no clear D gene. There are 17 residues in the CDR3. Trimming pared 0 bases from V and 3 bases from J, leaving 18 bases between. CDR1 is LGHNA, CDR2 YSLEER, per germline. Here the CDR3 reads CASSQDRARGALYEQYF. CDR3 in DNA: TGCGCCAGCAGCCAAGATCGGGCCCGAGGTGCCCTCTACGAGCAGTACTTC.

This clonotype was recorded a few times. J is TRBJ2-2 and V is TRBV11-2; D could derive from TRBD1 or TRBD2 (5 bases each). Germline V gene lookup returns CDR1 SGHAT and CDR2 FQNNGV. CDR3 length: 16 residues. Trimming cost V 8 bases and J 4 bases, with 20 bases left between them. The CDR3 DNA sequence: TGTGCCAGCGACACCTTGGGGGTTCAGGGCACCGGGGAGCTGTTTTTT. It is translated as CASDTLGVQGTGELFF.

V usage is TRBV6-1 and J usage is TRBJ2-1; a weak D match, TRBD2 (5 bases). The V gene lost 6 bases and the J gene lost 0 bases, with 18 bases spanning the gap. Germline values: CDR1 MNHNS, CDR2 SASEGT. The CDR3 runs 17 residues. The CDR3 reads CASSLPLGVSSYNEQFF. The CDR3, as DNA: TGTGCCAGCAGCCTCCCCCTCGGGGTGAGCTCCTACAATGAGCAGTTCTTC.

On this clonotype itself: A much larger clone is a single base away; this may be a read error. This rearrangement joins TRBV3-1 to TRBJ2-1; D tentatively fits TRBD1 or TRBD2 (6 bases each). Germline V gives CDR1 LGHDT, CDR2 YNNKEL (reference sequence). The CDR3 totals 16 residues. The CDR3 reads CASSRAGQTRYNEQLF. CDR3 nucleotide sequence: TGTGCCAGCAGCCGGGCAGGACAGACTAGGTACAATGAGCAGCTCTTC.

V is TRBV7-9 and J is TRBJ2-4, with 7 bases matching TRBD2. V shed 8 bases, J shed 6 bases, and the junction held 1 base outside the gene matches. CDR3 length equals 11 residues. In germline, CDR1 is SEHNR, CDR2 FQNEAQ (reference sequence). In DNA form, the CDR3 reads TGTGCCAGCGGGGGGGGAAACATTCAGTACTTC. As protein: CASGGGNIQYF.

This chain joins TRBV6-1 and TRBJ1-2; no clear D gene. The V gene lost 3 bases and the J gene lost 7 bases, with 12 bases spanning the gap. The germline CDR1 and CDR2 sequences are MNHNS and SASEGT. This CDR3 region has 13 residues. The CDR3 protein is CASSDFRDSGYTF. CDR3 sequence (DNA): TGTGCCAGCAGTGACTTCCGAGACTCTGGCTACACCTTC.

This clonotype was seen ten or more times. The rearrangement uses TRBV7-9 and TRBJ2-1, with D possibly being TRBD2 (6 bases). Per the germline V gene, CDR1 is SEHNR and CDR2 is FQNEAQ (reference sequence). CDR3 size: 16 residues. V lost 6 bases to trimming and J lost 6 bases, with 21 bases between them. The CDR3 DNA is TGTGCCAGCAGAACACATACGGGAGAGGGGACCAATGAGCAGTTCTTC. This sequence encodes CASRTHTGEGTNEQFF.

This chain connects TRBV28 to TRBJ2-1; 9 nucleotides match TRBD1. Germline values: CDR1 MDHEN, CDR2 SYDVKM. This CDR3 is built from 13 residues. V lost 7 bases to trimming and J lost 9 bases; unmatched junction nucleotides: 7. Here the CDR3 DNA reads TGTGCCAGCACCTTGACAGGGGGTTTTGAGCAGTTCTTC. As protein: CASTLTGGFEQFF.

This clonotype was seen a few times. This chain connects TRBV2 to TRBJ1-1, with TRBD1 matching over 9 bases. There are 15 residues in the CDR3. The J segment lost 1 base and the V segment lost 7 bases, leaving 7 bases of the junction unmatched. CDR1 and CDR2 (germline): SNHLY, FYNNEI. The CDR3: CASIPQTGGNTEAFF. The CDR3 coding sequence is TGTGCCAGCATTCCGCAGACAGGGGGGAACACTGAAGCTTTCTTT.

The V call is TRBV12-3 or TRBV12-4, the J call TRBJ1-4, with D uncertain. This CDR3 region has 13 residues. V was cut by 5 bases and J by 4 bases, with 8 bases left in between. The CDR3 DNA sequence: TGTGCCAGCAGTCCAACATTTAATGAAAAACTGTTTTTT. Translated: CASSPTFNEKLFF.

The gene calls are TRBV12-3 or TRBV12-4 and TRBJ1-1; D gene uncertain. Deletions cut 8 bases from V and 10 bases from J, with 17 bases between. CDR3 length: 12 amino acids. In DNA form, the CDR3 reads TGTGCCAGCTCCCCCACCCCGACCGGAGCTTTCTTT. Translated: CASSPTPTGAFF.

This clonotype was seen only a few times. This rearrangement joins TRBV6-5 to TRBJ1-2, with 8 bases that match TRBD1. The length of the CDR3 is 15 residues. Germline V gives CDR1 MNHEY, CDR2 SVGAGI. Germline trimming cut 0 bases from V and 3 bases from J; bases unmatched to any gene: 3. CDR3 coding DNA: TGTGCCAGCAGTTACTCCAGGACAGGGTACTATGGCTACACCTTC. The encoded protein is CASSYSRTGYYGYTF.

This clonotype was observed a few times. V usage is TRBV5-8 and J usage is TRBJ2-1, with D uncertain. Germline lookup yields CDR1 SGHTS and CDR2 YDEGEE. The CDR3 consists of 11 residues. Trimming took off 2 bases at V and 13 bases at J, with 10 bases between the two ends. CDR3 bases: TGTGCCAGCAGCTTAGAGGTCAAACAGTTCTTC. Amino acid sequence: CASSLEVKQFF.

Only a few counts were recorded for this clonotype. The CDR3 DNA reads as TGTGCCAGCACCGGACTAGCGATGGTTTCCTACAATGAGCAGTTCTTC. Translated, it gives CASTGLAMVSYNEQFF. The chain couples TRBV12-3 or TRBV12-4 to TRBJ2-1; 9 nucleotides align to TRBD2. This CDR3 is built from 16 residues. The ends lost 7 bases at V and 1 base at J; junction bases unmatched: 8.

The chain has TRBV7-2 and TRBJ1-1; D unclear. V lost 1 base and J lost 5, with 11 bases in between. Germline values: CDR1 SGHTA, CDR2 FQGNSA. The CDR3 contains 14 residues. The CDR3 region is CASSLVRGTTEAFF. The CDR3 coding sequence is TGTGCCAGCAGCTTAGTGCGGGGAACAACTGAAGCTTTCTTT.

This clonotype occurred a few times. The rearrangement uses TRBV7-9 and TRBJ2-1, with unresolved D. CDR1 and CDR2 from the germline V gene are SEHNR and FQNEAQ (reference sequence). V was shortened by 4 bases and J by 8 bases, with 12 bases between the two germline ends. The CDR3 contains 13 residues. CDR3 amino acids: CASSSPPGYEQFF. The CDR3 DNA reads TGTGCCAGCAGCTCCCCCCCGGGCTATGAGCAGTTCTTC.